These 9 T cell receptor beta chains were sequenced from one sample in a study of T cell responses to AZD1222 COVID-19 vaccine (dated by TCRdb to the early 2020s). The library was made by the immunoSEQ multiplex PCR assay. The source is immuneACCESS, and TCRdb retained only in-frame sequences with V and J called. Part of the clones is not carried over; for the studies checked, unresolved V genes explain less than half of this, and the remainder is unexplained. This sample gives some 130,000 clones in total; 85% to 90% of them show up just once. The top ten hold about 20% of the sample. The meaning of the sample's time point label: baseline before first vaccination. The input for sequencing was peripheral blood, taken on day 0 of AZD1222 vaccination. The receptors here all came from an adult in good health.

The chain employs TRBV23-1 and TRBJ1-5; D uncertain. TRBV23-1 has ORF status, its function being uncertain. Deletions cut 5 bases from V and 7 bases from J, with 3 bases between. The CDR3 has 10 residues. The CDR3, as DNA: TGCGCCAGCAGTGTACAGCCCCAGCATTTT. Protein product: CASSVQPQHF.

V gene TRBV3-1 (or the pseudogene TRBV3-2) combines with J gene TRBJ2-7; 10 bases map to TRBD1. Germline-derived CDR1 and CDR2 are LGHDT and YNNKEL (reference sequence). CDR3 length: 15 residues. Trimming removed 2 bases from V and 6 bases from J; junction bases left unmatched: 7. The CDR3, as DNA: TGTGCCAGCAGCCAAACCGGGACAGGGGTAAGCGAGCAGTACTTC. It codes for CASSQTGTGVSEQYF.

The V call is TRBV24-1, the J call TRBJ2-7; 8 nucleotides line up with TRBD1. Germline V gives CDR1 KGHDR, CDR2 SFDVKD. This CDR3 has 14 amino acids. The V segment lost 4 bases and the J segment 3 bases; nucleotides outside the gene matches: 4. CDR3 protein: CATSDPGTGYEQYF. The CDR3, as DNA: TGTGCCACCAGTGACCCCGGGACAGGCTACGAGCAGTACTTC.

The chain is built from TRBV5-6 and TRBJ1-5, with TRBD1 as a possible D gene (6 bases). V gave up 4 bases and J gave up 3 bases, with 14 bases separating them. The germline gives CDR1 SGHDT, CDR2 YYEEEE. The CDR3 consists of 15 residues. CDR3 bases: TGTGCCAGCAGCACCAGGGGTCTCGTCAATCAGCCCCAGCATTTT. It translates to CASSTRGLVNQPQHF. The whole variable domain, remainder taken from reference TRBV5-6 and TRBJ1-5, is DAGVTQSPTHLIKTRGQQVTLRCSPKSGHDTVSWYQQALGQGPQFIFQYYEEEERQRGNFPDRFSGHQFPNYSSELNVNALLLGDSALYLCASSTRGLVNQPQHFGDGTRLSIL.

The chain combines TRBV27 with TRBJ1-5; D may be TRBD1 (6 bases). This CDR3 is 16 amino acids long. Trimming left V 7 bases short and J 5 bases short, with 21 bases between. Germline assignment: CDR1 MNHEY and CDR2 SMNVEV (reference sequence). CDR3 nucleotide sequence: TGTGCCAGCACCCCTAACTCTACAGGGTATTATCAGCCCCAGCATTTT. Its protein is CASTPNSTGYYQPQHF.

The J gene is TRBJ1-5, the V gene TRBV18, with 7 bases lining up with TRBD1. V lost 6 bases and J lost 2; bases outside the gene matches: 4. From germline, CDR1 is KGHSH and CDR2 LQKENI. CDR3 length equals 14 residues. DNA for the CDR3: TGTGCCAGCTCCCTTGACAGGGGCAATCAGCCCCAGCATTTT. It yields the protein CASSLDRGNQPQHF.

The V gene is TRBV7-2, the J gene TRBJ1-5; D is undetermined. The germline V and J ends were trimmed by 5 bases and 3 bases, with 8 bases remaining between them. This CDR3 is 13 amino acids long. Germline V CDR1 and CDR2: SGHTA, FQGNSA. Here the CDR3 DNA reads TGTGCCAGCAGCCCCAGCTACAATCAGCCCCAGCATTTT. This codes for CASSPSYNQPQHF.

The gene calls are TRBV10-3 and TRBJ2-5; 14 bases line up with TRBD2. This CDR3 has 17 residues. CDR1 is ENHRY, CDR2 SYGVKD, per germline. V gave up 2 bases and J gave up 2 bases; unmatched junction bases: 4. CDR3 sequence: CAISEGTSGGPQETQYF. The CDR3 coding sequence is TGTGCCATCAGTGAGGGGACTAGCGGGGGTCCTCAAGAGACCCAGTACTTC.

This clone has just one count. The genes are TRBV2 and TRBJ1-6, with D perhaps TRBD1 (5 bases). The CDR3 contains 16 residues. The germline CDR1 and CDR2 sequences are SNHLY and FYNNEI. V was clipped by 8 bases and J by 6 bases, with 20 bases between them. CDR3 in amino acids: CASRDLGPGANSPLHF. CDR3 coding DNA: TGTGCCAGCCGAGATTTAGGACCCGGGGCTAATTCACCCCTCCACTTT.